These T cell receptor beta chains were read from a single sample in a study of cytomegalovirus exposure and HLA in healthy donors. Data came from immunoSEQ multiplex PCR; TCRdb stores just in-frame clones and leaves some out. Among approximately 160,000 clones listed, approximately 72% were seen once. Source material: PBMCs. The receptors were sampled from a middle-aged man in good health and CMV-seronegative. Both conserved end residues are part of each CDR3. The D gene is left open where the match is weak.

TRBD2 TRBV5-4 CASSLGGSSYNEQFF
TRBD1 TRBV27 CASSIGQGGTEAFF
TRBD1 TRBV4-2 CASSRRQGSNQPQHF
TRBD1 TRBV18 CASSLGQGENEKLFF
- TRBV7-8 CASSLIQGGGEQYF
- TRBV9 CASSVQTSGELFF
TRBD1 TRBV29-1 CSAGQGEQFF
- TRBV28 CASSSETGYGYTF
- TRBV7-8 CASSRLERENQPQHF
TRBD2 TRBV29-1 CSVEGGGSYEQYF
TRBD1 TRBV5-8 CASSLRQGRSPLHF
TRBD1 TRBV28 CASSPRDRGLLNTEAFF
TRBD1 TRBV11-2 CASSFGTGGVSPLHF
TRBD1 TRBV5-6 CASSFYSLGQDHYGYTF
TRBD1 TRBV5-1 CASSLPTGNGGYTF
- TRBV28 CASRQGSQPQHF
- TRBV5-6 CASSLDGEGNQPQHF
TRBD1 TRBV4-3 CASSQDQGATPLFF
- TRBV4-1 CASSQGIIRAGRLNEKLFF
TRBD1 TRBV6-5 CASSPQGGQPQHF
- TRBV7-9 CASSLARVLGNTEAFF
TRBD1 TRBV25-1 CASSERTGYGYTF
- TRBV7-2 CASSNVGGETQYF
- TRBV2 CASTINRVQPQHF
- TRBV7-9 CASSLTEGTEAFF
TRBD1 TRBV5-5 CASSSSPDRGQPQHF
- TRBV4-3 CASSRITGSSYEQYF
- TRBV2 CASRDSQSPQHF
- TRBV27 CASSFSGDSGNTIYF
TRBD1 TRBV5-1 CASSWGQFNQPQHF
- TRBV18 CASSPSGGPGETQYF
TRBD2 TRBV9 CASSGVAGGHSTDTQYF
TRBD1 TRBV2 CASSPRWTGGTEKLFF
TRBD1 TRBV4-3 CASSQDRGRGSDTQYF
- TRBV15 CATSRQGTPNTEAFF
TRBD1 TRBV18 CASSPRTGVGEKLFF
TRBD1 TRBV11-3 CASSRQGTANTGELFF
TRBD1 TRBV5-1 CASSLAGQGFSPLHF
- TRBV6-5 CASRPTVSQETQYF
TRBD1 TRBV11-2 CASSLDLTGEAFF
- TRBV27 CASSLLGSQGPYEQYF
- TRBV5-1 CASSLGHRNTEAFF
- TRBV7-2 CASSLAPGQNTEAFF
- TRBV7-8 CASSSVLSLTPDTQYF
TRBD2 TRBV27 CASSPGLAGPQGTQYF
TRBD1 TRBV19 CASSTDRGHTIYF
- TRBV11-2 CASSLVGTAGNNEQFF
- TRBV5-6 CASSSRFRGNEQYF
TRBD1 TRBV7-6 CASSQLPWTGTTGELFF
- TRBV28 CASSLWGRGSQETQYF
- TRBV9 CASSPRGTGTDTQYF
- TRBV6-1 CASSGSHLGAEAFF
TRBD2 TRBV15 CATSRSSGGSETQYF
TRBD2 TRBV4-1 CASSWSGLAFNEQFF